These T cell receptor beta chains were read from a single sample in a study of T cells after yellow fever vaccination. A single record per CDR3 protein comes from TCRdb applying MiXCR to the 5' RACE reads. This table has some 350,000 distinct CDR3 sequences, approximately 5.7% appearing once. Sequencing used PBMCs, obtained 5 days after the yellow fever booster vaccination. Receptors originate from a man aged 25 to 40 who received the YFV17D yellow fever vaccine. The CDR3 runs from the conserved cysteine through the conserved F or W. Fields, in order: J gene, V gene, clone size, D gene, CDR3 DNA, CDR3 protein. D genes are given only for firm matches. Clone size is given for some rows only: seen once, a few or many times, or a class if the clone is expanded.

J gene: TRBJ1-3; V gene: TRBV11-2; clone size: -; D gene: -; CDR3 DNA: TGTGCCAGCAGCTGGGGGTTTTCTGGAAACACCATATATTTT; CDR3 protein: CASSWGFSGNTIYF
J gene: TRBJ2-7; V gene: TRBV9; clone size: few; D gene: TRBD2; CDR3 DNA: TGTGCCAGCAGCCCGAGCGGGATGGCAGCTTACGAGCAGTACTTC; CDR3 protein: CASSPSGMAAYEQYF
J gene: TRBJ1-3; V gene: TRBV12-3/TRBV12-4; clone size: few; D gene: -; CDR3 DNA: TGTGCACAGCGGGCCCCAGGGTTTGGCACCATATATTTT; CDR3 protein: CAQRAPGFGTIYF
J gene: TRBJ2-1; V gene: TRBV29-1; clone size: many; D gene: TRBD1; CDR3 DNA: TGCAGCGTACCCGGACAGGGTACGGTCAATGAGCAGTTCTTC; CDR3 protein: CSVPGQGTVNEQFF
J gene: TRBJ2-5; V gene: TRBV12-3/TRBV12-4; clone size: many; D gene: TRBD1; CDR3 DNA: TGTGCCAGCAGTACCTCCTTGGGGGACAGGGTAGAGACCCAGTACTTC; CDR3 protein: CASSTSLGDRVETQYF
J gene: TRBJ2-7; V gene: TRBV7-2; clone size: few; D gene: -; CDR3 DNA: TGTGCCAGCAGCTTTGGGGGGGCAGGGTACGAGCAGTACTTC; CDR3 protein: CASSFGGAGYEQYF
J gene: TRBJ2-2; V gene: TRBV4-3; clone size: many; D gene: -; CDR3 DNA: TGCGCCAGCAGCCAAGATCGGGCCGTAACCGGGGAGCTGTTTTTT; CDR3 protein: CASSQDRAVTGELFF
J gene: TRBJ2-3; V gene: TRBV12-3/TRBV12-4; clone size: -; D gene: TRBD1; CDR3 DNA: TGTGCCAGCAGTCAGACAGGGGATACGCAGTATTTT; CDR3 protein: CASSQTGDTQYF
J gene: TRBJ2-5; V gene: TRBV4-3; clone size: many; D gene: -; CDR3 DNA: TGCGCCAGCAGCCAAGGGTTGGGAAGAGAGACCCAGTACTTC; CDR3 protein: CASSQGLGRETQYF
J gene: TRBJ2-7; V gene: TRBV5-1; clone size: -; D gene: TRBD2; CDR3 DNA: TGCGCCAGCAGCTTGCGGTCGGGAGGGGATGAGCAGTACTTC; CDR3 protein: CASSLRSGGDEQYF
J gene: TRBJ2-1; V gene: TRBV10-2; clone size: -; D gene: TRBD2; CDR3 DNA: TGCGCCAGCAGGAGCGGGAGTCACTACAATGAGCAGTTCTTC; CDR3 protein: CASRSGSHYNEQFF
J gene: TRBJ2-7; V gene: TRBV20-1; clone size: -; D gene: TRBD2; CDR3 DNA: TGCAGTGCCCAACCGGGACTAGCGGGAGGGGCCGACGAGCAGTACTTC; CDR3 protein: CSAQPGLAGGADEQYF
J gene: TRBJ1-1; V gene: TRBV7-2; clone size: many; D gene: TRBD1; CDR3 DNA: TGTGCCAGCGTTCCCGGGACAGGGAGCGCTGAAGCTTTCTTT; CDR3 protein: CASVPGTGSAEAFF
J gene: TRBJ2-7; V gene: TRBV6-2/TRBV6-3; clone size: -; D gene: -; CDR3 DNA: TGTGCCAGCAGTTACTCATTCTCGGAGGCACGGAGCTACGAGCAGTACTTC; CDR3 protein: CASSYSFSEARSYEQYF
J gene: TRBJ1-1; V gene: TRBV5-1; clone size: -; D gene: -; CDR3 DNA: TGCGCCAGCAGCGCTGAGGAACGGAACACTGAAGCTTTCTTT; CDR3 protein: CASSAEERNTEAFF
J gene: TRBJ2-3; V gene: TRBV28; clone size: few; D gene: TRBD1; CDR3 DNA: TGTGCCAGCAGATCGCCGGGACAGGCCAGGGACACAGATACGCAGTATTTT; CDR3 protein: CASRSPGQARDTDTQYF
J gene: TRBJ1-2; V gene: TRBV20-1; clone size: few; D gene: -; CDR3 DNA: TGCAGTGCCACCAAGGGAGAGAATCATTATGGCTACACCTTC; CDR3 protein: CSATKGENHYGYTF
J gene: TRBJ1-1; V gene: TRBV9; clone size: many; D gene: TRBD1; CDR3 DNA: TGTGCCAGCAGCGTAGAGGGGGCCCCGGTCACTGAAGCTTTCTTT; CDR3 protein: CASSVEGAPVTEAFF
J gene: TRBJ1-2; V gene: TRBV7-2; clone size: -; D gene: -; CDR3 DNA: TGTGCCAGCAGACGGACATCTGAGGGCTACACCTTC; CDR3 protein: CASRRTSEGYTF
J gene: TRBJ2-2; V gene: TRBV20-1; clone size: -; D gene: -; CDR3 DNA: TGCAGTGCTACCCCCCAGAGCCTTAAGACCGGGGAGCTGTTTTTT; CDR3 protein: CSATPQSLKTGELFF
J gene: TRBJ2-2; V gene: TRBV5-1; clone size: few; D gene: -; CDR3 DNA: TGCGCCAGCAGCTTGGGACCGAAAGACACCGGGGAGCTGTTTTTT; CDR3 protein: CASSLGPKDTGELFF
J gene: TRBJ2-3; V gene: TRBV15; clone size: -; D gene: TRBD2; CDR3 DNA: TGTGCCACCAGCAGAGATTTGGGAGCGGGAGTAGGAGATACGCAGTATTTT; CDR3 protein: CATSRDLGAGVGDTQYF
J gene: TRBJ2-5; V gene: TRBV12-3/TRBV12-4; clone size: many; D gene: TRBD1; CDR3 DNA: TGTGCCAGCAGTTACCTGGGACAGGAAGAGACCCAGTACTTC; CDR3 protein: CASSYLGQEETQYF
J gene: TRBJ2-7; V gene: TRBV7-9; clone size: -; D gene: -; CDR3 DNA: TGTGCCAGCAGTTCCTCGGGCTCCGGGCGCATCGGCGAGCAGTACTTC; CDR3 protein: CASSSSGSGRIGEQYF
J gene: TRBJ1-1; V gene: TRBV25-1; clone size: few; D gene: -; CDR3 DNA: TGTGCCAGCAGTGGTGGGGCGGGGGGCGCCGGGACTGAAGCTTTCTTT; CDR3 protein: CASSGGAGGAGTEAFF
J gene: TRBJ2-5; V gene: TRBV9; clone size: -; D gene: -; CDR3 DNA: TGTGCCAGCAGCGTAGAGGGCAGGCTTCAAGAGACCCAGTACTTC; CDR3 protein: CASSVEGRLQETQYF
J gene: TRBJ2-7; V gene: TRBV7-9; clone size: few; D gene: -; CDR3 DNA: TGTGCCAGCCACCGGCCCTCAGCTGGGAACGAGCAGTACTTC; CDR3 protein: CASHRPSAGNEQYF
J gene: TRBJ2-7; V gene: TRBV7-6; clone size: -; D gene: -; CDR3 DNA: TGTGCCAGCAGCGGAGTAACCTACGAGCAGTACTTC; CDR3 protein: CASSGVTYEQYF
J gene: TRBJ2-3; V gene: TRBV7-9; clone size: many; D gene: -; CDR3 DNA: TGTGCCAGCAGCTTAGGGGCTGGGAGTGGCGATACGCAGTATTTT; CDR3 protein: CASSLGAGSGDTQYF
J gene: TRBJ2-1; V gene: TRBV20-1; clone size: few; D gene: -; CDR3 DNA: TGCAGTGCTAGTGATCCCCGGTTCGTCGACAATGAGCAGTTCTTC; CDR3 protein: CSASDPRFVDNEQFF
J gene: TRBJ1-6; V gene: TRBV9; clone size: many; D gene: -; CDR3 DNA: TGTGCCAGCAGCGTAGGGGGTGATAATTCACCCCTCCACTTT; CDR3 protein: CASSVGGDNSPLHF
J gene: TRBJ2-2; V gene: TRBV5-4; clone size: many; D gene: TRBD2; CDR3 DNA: TGTGCCAGCAGCTCTAACCTAGGGACTAGCGGGGGGGAGCTGTTTTTT; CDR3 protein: CASSSNLGTSGGELFF
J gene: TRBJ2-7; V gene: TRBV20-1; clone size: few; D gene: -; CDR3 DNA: TGCAGTGCCCAGGCAGGGTTAGCATACGAGCAGTACTTC; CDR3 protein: CSAQAGLAYEQYF
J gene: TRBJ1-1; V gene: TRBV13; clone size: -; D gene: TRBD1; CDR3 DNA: TGTGCCAGCAGCTTCACCAGGGGGTTAACTGAAGCTTTCTTT; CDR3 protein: CASSFTRGLTEAFF
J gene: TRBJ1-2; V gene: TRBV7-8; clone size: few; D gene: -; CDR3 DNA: TGTGCCAGCAGCTTAGCGGGGAGCGCCTATGGCTACACCTTC; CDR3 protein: CASSLAGSAYGYTF